The next 5 T cell receptor beta chains were all read from a single sample in a study of cytomegalovirus exposure and HLA in healthy donors (dated by TCRdb to the late 2010s). Preparation of the library involved the immunoSEQ multiplex PCR assay. A mixture of 60 forward primers for TCR Vbeta segments and 13 reverse primers for TCR Jbeta segments was used in the multiplex PCR. The source is immuneACCESS, and TCRdb retained only in-frame sequences with V and J called. Part of the clones is not carried over; for the studies checked, unresolved V genes explain less than half of this, and the remainder is unexplained. The sample's own table lists 100,000 to 150,000 clones. The ten largest clones capture roughly 1% of the sample. The sample taken for sequencing was PBMCs. The receptor set was obtained from a young man in good health and CMV-seronegative.

The CDR3 sequence: CASSWGTGEKEAFF. The CDR3 DNA reads TGCGCCAGCAGCTGGGGGACAGGGGAGAAAGAAGCTTTCTTT. The J gene is TRBJ1-1, the V gene TRBV5-1; 10 bases are a match to TRBD1. V gave up 3 bases and J gave up 8 bases; unmatched junction bases: 7. This CDR3 contains 14 residues. Germline lookup yields CDR1 SGHRS and CDR2 YFSETQ. The whole variable domain, filled in from reference TRBV5-1 and TRBJ1-1, reads KAGVTQTPRYLIKTRGQQVTLSCSPISGHRSVSWYQQTPGQGLQFLFEYFSETQRNKGNFPGRFSGRQFSNSRSEMNVSTLELGDSALYLCASSWGTGEKEAFFGQGTRLTVV.

The CDR3 is CASRQEETQYF. The CDR3 DNA is TGTGCCAGCAGACAGGAAGAGACCCAGTACTTC. The genes are TRBV28 and TRBJ2-5, with D possibly matching TRBD1 (5 bases). This CDR3 is 11 amino acids long. CDR1 is MDHEN, CDR2 SYDVKM, per germline. The V end was cut by 6 bases, the J end by 3 bases, with 5 bases between.

The J gene is TRBJ2-2, the V gene TRBV7-6; 10 nucleotides agree with TRBD2. The J segment lost 6 bases and the V segment lost 4 bases, leaving 5 bases of the junction unmatched. The CDR3 is 15 amino acids. CDR1 SGHVS and CDR2 FNYEAQ come from the germline V gene. Here the CDR3 reads CASSSSGSGAGELFF. In nucleotides, the CDR3 is TGTGCCAGCAGCTCTAGCGGGAGTGGGGCCGGGGAGCTGTTTTTT.

V usage is TRBV6-1 and J usage is TRBJ2-5; 8 nucleotides agree with TRBD2. J gave up 2 bases and V 3 bases, and 11 bases lay outside the gene matches. Germline V CDR1 and CDR2: MNHNS, SASEGT. CDR3 length: 17 amino acids. The CDR3 region is CASSDQWTGGQQETQYF. Written as DNA, the CDR3 is TGTGCCAGCAGTGACCAGTGGACGGGAGGGCAGCAAGAGACCCAGTACTTC.

The chain employs TRBV27 and TRBJ1-1; 9 bases are shared with TRBD1. V was clipped by 6 bases and J by 0 bases; unmatched bases: 14. Germline-derived CDR1 and CDR2 are MNHEY and SMNVEV (reference sequence). This CDR3 has 18 residues. The CDR3 sequence is CASRGLRTGVFLNTEAFF. The CDR3, as DNA: TGTGCCAGCAGGGGCCTACGGACAGGGGTATTCCTGAACACTGAAGCTTTCTTT.